The 28 T cell receptor beta chains given below trace back to one sample, sequenced in a study of neurological immune-mediated disorders. Regarding time point: longitudinal time-point 2. One entry per CDR3 protein, called by TCRdb with MiXCR from the 5' RACE reads. This sample has 55,000 to 65,000 distinct CDR3 sequences; roughly 9.8% occur once, and the top ten carry roughly an eighth. The sample taken for sequencing was PBMCs. All receptors come from a young man in good health.

This clonotype was seen at least ten times. CDR3 sequence: CASSLDRGLSPLHF. CDR3 coding DNA: TGTGCCAGCAGCTTAGACAGGGGGCTTTCACCCCTCCACTTT. V gene TRBV7-3 combines with J gene TRBJ1-6; 10 positions match TRBD1. Unmatched junction bases numbered 1, after V lost 2 bases and J lost 9 bases. This CDR3 spans 14 amino acids. The germline gives CDR1 SGHTA, CDR2 FQGTGA.

The table lists this clonotype with many counts. The chain carries TRBV6-5 and TRBJ2-1; TRBD2 matches at 12 bases. The V gene's germline CDR1 is MNHEY and CDR2 SVGAGI. With 6 bases clipped from V and 5 bases from J, the junction kept 8 bases outside the gene matches. This CDR3 is 16 amino acids long. CDR3 protein: CASRDPTSGRNNEQFF. For the CDR3, the DNA is TGTGCCAGCAGAGATCCGACTAGCGGGAGAAACAATGAGCAGTTCTTC.

This clonotype was detected many times. The J gene is TRBJ1-3, the V gene TRBV20-1; D is unclear. From germline, CDR1 is DFQATT and CDR2 SNEGSKA (reference sequence). The CDR3 totals 14 residues. Trimming pared 1 base from V and 5 bases from J, leaving 12 bases between. The CDR3 sequence: CSARGSGFRNTIYF. CDR3 in DNA: TGCAGTGCTAGAGGGTCGGGGTTTAGAAACACCATATATTTT.

The gene calls are TRBV27 and TRBJ1-1; possibly TRBD1 for D (5 bases). This CDR3 is built from 16 residues. Germline CDR1 is MNHEY and CDR2 is SMNVEV (reference sequence). The V and J ends lost 4 bases and 5 bases respectively, with 20 bases between them. CDR3 sequence: CASSSLAGTLSTEAFF. For the CDR3, the DNA is TGTGCCAGCAGTTCCCTGGCGGGGACGTTGTCGACTGAAGCTTTCTTT.

In this sample, this clonotype turned up many times. The chain combines TRBV20-1 with TRBJ1-4; 7 bases align to TRBD1. V trimming: 6 bases; J trimming: 6 bases; junction bases outside the gene matches: 7. There are 13 residues in the CDR3. Germline CDR1 is DFQATT and CDR2 is SNEGSKA (reference sequence). CDR3 residues: CSASTGRHEKLFF. The CDR3 DNA reads TGCAGTGCCTCGACAGGGCGTCATGAAAAACTGTTTTTT.

This clonotype was found a few times. The V call is TRBV6-6, the J call TRBJ2-1; 8 nucleotides line up with TRBD2. V dropped 0 bases and J dropped 4; count of bases not matched to a gene: 5. CDR3 length: 16 amino acids. Germline values: CDR1 MNHNY, CDR2 SVGAGI (reference sequence). Here the CDR3 DNA reads TGTGCCAGCAGTTACTCCGGCGGGAGGACTTACAATGAGCAGTTCTTC. Its translation: CASSYSGGRTYNEQFF.

At least ten counts were recorded for this clonotype. The V gene is TRBV5-1, the J gene TRBJ2-1, with D possibly TRBD2 on 6 matching bases. Trimming shortened V by 4 bases and J by 3 bases, and 14 bases separated the two germline ends. The CDR3 extends over 15 amino acids. Germline V gene lookup returns CDR1 SGHRS and CDR2 YFSETQ. CDR3 DNA: TGCGCCAGCAGCCCCGGTGGGGGGATCTACAATGAGCAGTTCTTC. Protein product: CASSPGGGIYNEQFF.

This clonotype has ten or more counts. The chain is built from TRBV27 and TRBJ1-1; possibly TRBD1 for D (6 bases). The CDR3 runs 17 residues. Germline lookup yields CDR1 MNHEY and CDR2 SMNVEV (reference sequence). Trimming removed 3 bases at V and 3 bases at J, with 20 bases between. The DNA for the CDR3 is TGTGCCAGCAGTTTCGCAGGGGAGGGAATTTGGGACACTGAAGCTTTCTTT. Its protein product is CASSFAGEGIWDTEAFF.

This clonotype has a count of ten or more. The chain employs TRBV10-3 and TRBJ2-1, with 8 nucleotides matching TRBD2. V lost 3 bases, J lost 7 bases, and 5 bases stayed unmatched. Germline V gene data show CDR1 as ENHRY and CDR2 as SYGVKD. This CDR3 spans 14 amino acids. The CDR3 sequence: CAISEPGGQNEQFF. The DNA for the CDR3 is TGTGCCATCAGTGAACCGGGAGGGCAGAATGAGCAGTTCTTC.

This clonotype appeared many times. V and J are TRBV4-1 and TRBJ2-1, with D uncertain. The CDR3 is made up of 15 amino acids. Trimming took off 1 base at V and 2 bases at J, with 9 bases between the two ends. Per the germline V gene, CDR1 is MGHRA and CDR2 is YSYEKL. Here the CDR3 reads CASSQAHLTYNEQFF. For the CDR3, the DNA is TGCGCCAGCAGCCAAGCCCATTTAACCTACAATGAGCAGTTCTTC.

This clonotype was counted many times. The rearrangement joins TRBV20-1 to TRBJ1-1, with a weak D call TRBD1 (5 bases). Per the germline V gene, CDR1 is DFQATT and CDR2 is SNEGSKA (reference sequence). The V and J ends lost 6 bases and 2 bases respectively, with 7 bases between them. The CDR3 spans 11 residues. The CDR3 sequence: CSAGGNTEAFF. Here the CDR3 DNA reads TGCAGTGCGGGGGGAAACACTGAAGCTTTCTTT.

This clonotype was counted many times. This may be a read error: a much more frequent sequence differs by one nucleotide. The gene calls are TRBV5-5 and TRBJ2-7; 11 bases align to TRBD1. V shed 2 bases, J shed 2 bases, and the junction held 3 bases outside the gene matches. This CDR3 region has 15 residues. Per germline, CDR1 SGHKS and CDR2 YYEKEE (reference sequence). The CDR3 DNA is TGTGCCAGCAGCTTCCCGGGACAGGGGGCCTACGAGCAGTACTTC. As protein: CASSFPGQGAYEQYF. Based on the CDR3 plus reference TRBV5-5 and TRBJ2-7, the full variable domain is DAGVTQSPTHLIKTRGQQVTLRCSPISGHKSVSWYQQVLGQGPQFIFQYYEKEERGRGNFPDRFSARQFPNYSSELNVNALLLGDSALYLCASSFPGQGAYEQYFGPGTRLTVT.

This clonotype was seen ten or more times. J is TRBJ2-2 and V is TRBV13; D unresolved. Trimming took 7 bases from V and 6 from J, leaving 18 bases between them. This CDR3 region has 15 residues. CDR1 and CDR2 (germline): PRHDT, FYEKMQ (reference sequence). In DNA, the CDR3 is TGTGCCAGCAAGTGGGCAGGAGACTTATCCGGGGAGCTGTTTTTT. This encodes CASKWAGDLSGELFF.

This clonotype has a handful of counts. The chain links TRBV6-1 to TRBJ1-5; 9 bases are a match to TRBD1. V lost 4 bases, J lost 9 bases, and 7 bases stayed unmatched. The CDR3 totals 14 residues. CDR1 is MNHNS and CDR2 is SASEGT in the germline V gene. The CDR3 region has the DNA TGTGCCAGCAGTGGGACAGGGGTGGATTGGCCCCAGCATTTT. It specifies CASSGTGVDWPQHF.

This chain links TRBV5-4 with TRBJ2-5; D may match TRBD1 or TRBD2 (5 bases each). Germline V gene sequence: CDR1 SGHNT, CDR2 YYREEE (reference sequence). Trimming removed 1 base from V and 4 bases from J, with 11 bases in between. The CDR3 has 14 residues. Written as DNA, the CDR3 is TGTGCCAGCAGCTTGTATGGGGGTAGAGAGACCCAGTACTTC. Its protein product is CASSLYGGRETQYF. The full variable domain, rest sourced from reference TRBV5-4 and TRBJ2-5, is ETGVTQSPTHLIKTRGQQVTLRCSSQSGHNTVSWYQQALGQGPQFIFQYYREEENGRGNFPPRFSGLQFPNYSSELNVNALELDDSALYLCASSLYGGRETQYFGPGTRLLVL.

This clonotype was found many times. The V call is TRBV2, the J call TRBJ1-2, with D maybe TRBD1 (5 bases). Germline loops: CDR1 SNHLY, CDR2 FYNNEI. V dropped 11 bases and J dropped 4 bases, with 20 bases sitting between them. The CDR3 sequence is 14 residues long. CDR3 region: CAQQRQGLGYGYTF. The DNA for the CDR3 is TGTGCCCAGCAACGGCAGGGCTTGGGCTATGGCTACACCTTC.

This clonotype was picked up many times. J is TRBJ2-1 and V is TRBV7-2; 8 positions match TRBD2. The trim removed 1 base at V and 4 bases at J, leaving 6 bases unmatched. The CDR3 extends over 16 amino acids. Per the germline V gene, CDR1 is SGHTA and CDR2 is FQGNSA. CDR3 sequence (DNA): TGTGCCAGCAGCTTAGTCGGAGCGGGGGAGTACAATGAGCAGTTCTTC. Protein product: CASSLVGAGEYNEQFF. Filled out from reference TRBV7-2 and TRBJ2-1, the complete variable domain reads GAGVSQSPSNKVTEKGKDVELRCDPISGHTALYWYRQSLGQGLEFLIYFQGNSAPDKSGLPSDRFSAERTGGSVSTLTIQRTQQEDSAVYLCASSLVGAGEYNEQFFGPGTRLTVL.

Many counts were recorded for this clonotype. V usage is TRBV28 and J usage is TRBJ2-1; 9 nucleotides align to TRBD1. The CDR3 totals 12 residues. The V segment lost 10 bases and the J segment 15 bases; nucleotides outside the gene matches: 13. The germline V gene encodes CDR1 MDHEN and CDR2 SYDVKM. CDR3 protein: CATFLRTGGTFF. CDR3 in DNA: TGTGCCACCTTCCTTCGAACAGGGGGCACGTTCTTC.

This clonotype was seen many times. The chain employs TRBV5-1 and TRBJ1-4; D is possibly TRBD1 (5 bases). Germline V gene lookup returns CDR1 SGHRS and CDR2 YFSETQ. The CDR3 is 16 residues long. The V end was cut by 2 bases, the J end by 3 bases, with 14 bases between. The CDR3 loop is CASSLFRGLANEKLFF. In DNA, the CDR3 is TGCGCCAGCAGCTTATTCCGGGGACTGGCTAATGAAAAACTGTTTTTT.

The rearrangement uses TRBV9 and TRBJ1-2, with D possibly being TRBD1 (5 bases). Germline lookup yields CDR1 SGDLS and CDR2 YYNGEE. CDR3 length: 14 amino acids. Trimming cost V 2 bases and J 6 bases, with 14 bases left between them. CDR3 residues: CASSVRDGLHGYTF. As DNA, the CDR3 is TGTGCCAGCAGCGTGAGGGACGGCCTCCATGGCTACACCTTC.

In its sample, this clonotype was seen many times. Here the CDR3 DNA reads TGTGCCAGCAGCTTAATGGGCGGGGATTTTTCCAATGAGCAGTTCTTC. This sequence encodes CASSLMGGDFSNEQFF. The V call is TRBV7-3, the J call TRBJ2-1, with D perhaps matching TRBD2 (6 bases). The CDR3 runs 16 residues. V was clipped by 1 base and J by 6 bases, with 16 bases between them. Germline-derived CDR1 and CDR2 are SGHTA and FQGTGA.

The table lists this clonotype with many counts. This sequence joins TRBV27 and TRBJ1-6, with D uncertain. The germline gives CDR1 MNHEY, CDR2 SMNVEV (reference sequence). The CDR3 covers 12 residues. V shed 2 bases and J shed 5 bases, with 1 base lying between them. CDR3 in DNA: TGTGCCAGCAGTTTAAATAATTCACCCCTCCACTTT. This gives the protein CASSLNNSPLHF.

The genes are TRBV6-5 and TRBJ2-3; tentative D call: TRBD1 (5 bases). The CDR3 length is 14 residues. Germline CDR1 MNHEY, CDR2 SVGAGI. Trimming left V 7 bases short and J 5 bases short, with 16 bases between. The CDR3 sequence is CASKLDSAGDTQYF. The CDR3 DNA reads as TGTGCCAGCAAACTCGACAGTGCCGGAGATACGCAGTATTTT.

This clonotype showed up just a few times. This chain links TRBV18 with TRBJ1-2; unclear D gene. The ends were cut back, 3 bases at V and 5 bases at J, with 10 bases in the middle. Germline V gene lookup returns CDR1 KGHSH and CDR2 LQKENI. CDR3 length: 13 residues. The CDR3 sequence is CASSPWDWYGYTF. In nucleotides, the CDR3 is TGTGCCAGCTCACCCTGGGATTGGTATGGCTACACCTTC.

The chain is built from TRBV14 and TRBJ2-7, with D maybe TRBD2 (5 bases). The CDR3 extends over 19 amino acids. Germline V gene lookup returns CDR1 SGHDN and CDR2 FVKESK. The V and J ends lost 1 base and 0 bases respectively, with 22 bases between them. CDR3 coding DNA: TGTGCCAGCAGCCAAGGGGTTACATCATTACTAGGTCTCTCCTACGAGCAGTACTTC. It translates to CASSQGVTSLLGLSYEQYF.

In its sample, this clonotype was seen many times. This chain uses TRBV11-2 with TRBJ2-1; tentatively, D is TRBD2 (6 bases). CDR1 is SGHAT, CDR2 FQNNGV, per germline. The CDR3 is made up of 16 amino acids. V gave up 0 bases and J gave up 7 bases, with 16 bases separating them. The CDR3 coding sequence is TGTGCCAGCAGCTTAGATCGGGGGACCGTACCTAATGAGCAGTTCTTC. Its translation: CASSLDRGTVPNEQFF. The full variable domain, rest sourced from reference TRBV11-2 and TRBJ2-1, is EAGVAQSPRYKIIEKRQSVAFWCNPISGHATLYWYQQILGQGPKLLIQFQNNGVVDDSQLPKDRFSAERLKGVDSTLKIQPAKLEDSAVYLCASSLDRGTVPNEQFFGPGTRLTVL.

In this sample, this clonotype turned up many times. The J gene is TRBJ2-7, the V gene TRBV10-2; D is undetermined. Trimming removed 1 base at V and 5 bases at J, with 12 bases between. The CDR3 loop spans 14 amino acids. CDR1 WSHSY and CDR2 SAAADI come from the germline V gene. The DNA of the CDR3 is TGCGCCAGCAGTGAGTGGGTAGCAACCAACGAGCAGTACTTC. The encoded protein is CASSEWVATNEQYF.

This clonotype was recorded at least ten times. This chain joins TRBV5-1 and TRBJ2-5; D ambiguous. CDR1 is SGHRS and CDR2 is YFSETQ in the germline V gene. V was clipped by 0 bases and J by 7 bases, with 13 bases between them. This CDR3 is 14 amino acids long. CDR3 sequence: CASSLADQPGTQYF. Written as DNA, the CDR3 is TGCGCCAGCAGCTTGGCCGACCAACCGGGGACCCAGTACTTC.